Following are 2 T cell receptor beta chains from one sample sequenced in a study of T cells in Graves' hyperthyroidism and ophthalmopathy. The TCR beta CDR3 regions underwent amplification using RNA transcripts as the source. Researchers ran a first-round RT-PCR on the TCR CDR3 using the HTBI primer set. In TCRdb, the multiplex PCR reads were re-called with MiXCR into one record per CDR3 protein. Among around 620,000 distinct CDR3 sequences listed, 15% to 20% were seen once. The sample taken for sequencing was blood. These receptors all stem from a woman in her 30s with Graves' hyperthyroidism.

The chain couples TRBV11-2 to TRBJ2-2, with 11 bases that match TRBD1. The J segment lost 6 bases and the V segment lost 5 bases, leaving 11 bases of the junction unmatched. Germline CDR1 and CDR2: SGHAT and FQNNGV. The CDR3 consists of 17 residues. The CDR3 sequence: CASSRLGGQGGAGELFF. CDR3 nucleotides: TGTGCCAGCAGCCGCCTGGGGGGACAGGGGGGAGCCGGGGAGCTGTTTTTT.

V usage is TRBV9 and J usage is TRBJ2-3; D unclear. Per the germline V gene, CDR1 is SGDLS and CDR2 is YYNGEE. CDR3 size: 14 residues. Trimming pared 1 base from V and 2 bases from J, leaving 8 bases between. CDR3 nucleotide sequence: TGTGCCAGCAGCGTATTAGGAAACACAGATACGCAGTATTTT. Translating gives CASSVLGNTDTQYF.